A few counts support the clone carrying this T cell receptor (beta chain). A second 7 to 11 cycle PCR used barcoded and J-beta primers. TCRdb independently ran MiXCR on the 5' RACE reads; one entry per CDR3 protein. The sample gives more than 600,000 distinct CDR3 sequences, about 25% of which show up once; 9.4% is in the top ten. The record originates from a study of blood T cells in healthy people across ages. Study in general: Template switching retrieved approximately one barcoded beta molecule for each two T cells.

The data were also submitted as part of a second study, on T cells of mothers and their children.

The TCR originated in a boy between 10 and 17 years old in good health. Sequencing was carried out using blood.

CDR3 bases: TGTGCCAGCAGCTTCCCCGACAGATACAATGAGCAGTTCTTC. It codes for CASSFPDRYNEQFF. V and J are TRBV7-9 and TRBJ2-1, with D possibly TRBD1 on 5 matching bases. Germline assignment: CDR1 SEHNR and CDR2 FQNEAQ (reference sequence). CDR3 size: 14 residues. V was shortened by 3 bases and J by 4 bases, with 10 bases between the two germline ends. Filled out from reference TRBV7-9 and TRBJ2-1, the complete variable domain reads DTGVSQNPRHKITKRGQNVTFRCDPISEHNRLYWYRQTLGQGPEFLTYFQNEAQLEKSRLLSDRFSAERPKGSFSTLEIQRTEQGDSAMYLCASSFPDRYNEQFFGPGTRLTVL.